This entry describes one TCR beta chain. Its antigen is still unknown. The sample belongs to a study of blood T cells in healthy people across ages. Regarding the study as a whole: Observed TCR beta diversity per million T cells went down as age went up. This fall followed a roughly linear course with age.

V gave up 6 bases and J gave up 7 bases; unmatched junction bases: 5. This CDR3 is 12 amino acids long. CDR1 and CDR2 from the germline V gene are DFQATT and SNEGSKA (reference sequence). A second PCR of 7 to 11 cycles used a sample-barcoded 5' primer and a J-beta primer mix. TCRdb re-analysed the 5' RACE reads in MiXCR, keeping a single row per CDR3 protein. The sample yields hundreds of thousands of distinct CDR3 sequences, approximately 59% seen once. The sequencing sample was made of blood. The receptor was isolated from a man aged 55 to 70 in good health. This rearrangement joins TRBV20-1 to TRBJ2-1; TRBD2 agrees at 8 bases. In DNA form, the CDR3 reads TGCAGTGCCCCCGGGGGGGTGAATGAGCAGTTCTTC. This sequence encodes CSAPGGVNEQFF.